The next 21 T cell receptor beta chains were all read from a single sample in a study of shared clonotypes between healthy human individuals (dated by TCRdb to between 2020 and 2021). CD8 naive samples were CD45RO-negative cells positively selected for CCR7, giving a CD45RA+CCR7+ population that excluded TemRA cells. The method was the immunoSEQ multiplex PCR assay. TCRdb took this table from immuneACCESS and kept in-frame rearrangements with V and J called. Such tables lack part of the clones; where checked against another copy, unresolved V genes explain under half of the gap, and the rest is unexplained. The sample table shows 2 million to 2.5 million clones, and over 85% are seen once. In total, the top ten clones hold roughly 1.1% of the sample. The sample was naive CD8+ T cells sorted from blood. The sample's cell subset or site, from its label and the paper: CD45RA+CCR7+. Source of these receptors: a man between 18 and 29 years old in good health.

V is TRBV15 and J is TRBJ2-7; no reliable D call. The CDR3 is made up of 13 amino acids. From germline, CDR1 is LNHNV and CDR2 YYDKDF (reference sequence). Trimming pared 6 bases from V and 0 bases from J, leaving 9 bases between. CDR3 amino acids: CATRKQSSYEQYF. The CDR3, as DNA: TGTGCCACCAGGAAACAAAGCTCCTACGAGCAGTACTTC.

The J gene is TRBJ1-1, the V gene TRBV19; a possible D gene is TRBD1 (5 bases). The CDR3 extends over 15 amino acids. Germline CDR1 LNHDA, CDR2 SQIVND (reference sequence). The V gene lost 3 bases and the J gene lost 7 bases, with 18 bases spanning the gap. CDR3 DNA: TGTGCCAGTAGTATTGTGCCAGGGATATGGAATGAAGCTTTCTTT. This encodes CASSIVPGIWNEAFF.

The chain links TRBV10-2 to TRBJ1-4; 7 positions agree with TRBD1. With V trimmed by 3 bases and J by 8 bases, 12 bases remained unmatched. The CDR3 is 16 residues long. Germline values: CDR1 WSHSY, CDR2 SAAADI. The CDR3, as DNA: TGCGCCAGCAGTGAAGGCCAGGGGGGGGGAGAAGAAAAACTGTTTTTT. It encodes CASSEGQGGGEEKLFF.

V and J are TRBV4-1 and TRBJ2-7, with a possible D match to TRBD2 (5 bases). Germline CDR1 is MGHRA and CDR2 is YSYEKL. CDR3 length: 16 residues. Deletions cut 0 bases from V and 6 bases from J, with 18 bases between. DNA of the CDR3: TGCGCCAGCAGCCAAGATCCAGCTAGCTCGACGTCCGAGCAGTACTTC. Protein product: CASSQDPASSTSEQYF.

In DNA form, the CDR3 reads TGTGCCAGCAGCTCCGGGACCATGGACAGGGGACACGAGCAGTACTTC. It translates to CASSSGTMDRGHEQYF. The chain employs TRBV7-9 and TRBJ2-7; 9 nucleotides line up with TRBD1. Trimming cost V 4 bases and J 5 bases; bases outside gene matches: 12. CDR3 length equals 16 residues. Germline lookup yields CDR1 SEHNR and CDR2 FQNEAQ (reference sequence).

This chain uses TRBV18 with TRBJ1-1; D call uncertain. V lost 6 bases and J 1 base, leaving 30 bases between the germline ends. CDR1 is KGHSH and CDR2 is LQKENI in the germline V gene. CDR3 length: 20 amino acids. CDR3 sequence reads: CASSILKGTLPLSGNTEAFF. As DNA, the CDR3 is TGTGCCAGCTCCATTTTGAAGGGTACCCTTCCCCTTTCGGGGAACACTGAAGCTTTCTTT. The variable domain in full, completed from reference TRBV18 and TRBJ1-1, reads NAGVMQNPRHLVRRRGQEARLRCSPMKGHSHVYWYRQLPEEGLKFMVYLQKENIIDESGMPKERFSAEFPKEGPSILRIQQVVRGDSAAYFCASSILKGTLPLSGNTEAFFGQGTRLTVV.

This rearrangement joins TRBV27 to TRBJ2-7; 7 bases align to TRBD1. The CDR3 contains 12 residues. From germline, CDR1 is MNHEY and CDR2 SMNVEV (reference sequence). V trimming: 6 bases; J trimming: 7 bases; junction bases outside the gene matches: 6. The CDR3 reads CASSFQGEEQYF. The CDR3 DNA is TGTGCCAGCAGCTTTCAGGGGGAAGAGCAGTACTTC.

Concerning this clone itself: The junction does not match germline at one end; this may be a read error. V gene TRBV7-7 combines with J gene TRBJ2-5, with D perhaps TRBD1 or TRBD2 (5 bases each). The CDR3 length is 15 residues. Germline assignment: CDR1 SSHAT and CDR2 FNYEAQ (reference sequence). The CDR3 nucleotides are TGTGCTAGCAGCTTAGCCGCACACCGGGGCGGGACCCAGTACTTC. Translation gives CASSLAAHRGGTQYF.

The V and J genes are TRBV7-9 and TRBJ1-4; 10 bases line up with TRBD1. V lost 5 bases to trimming and J lost 5 bases; unmatched junction nucleotides: 5. Germline loops: CDR1 SEHNR, CDR2 FQNEAQ (reference sequence). This CDR3 comprises 15 residues. CDR3 nucleotides: TGTGCCAGCAGCCTATGGACAGGGGGAAATGAAAAACTGTTTTTT. Translated: CASSLWTGGNEKLFF.

The rearrangement joins TRBV28 to TRBJ1-5; a possible D gene is TRBD1 (6 bases). Germline values: CDR1 MDHEN, CDR2 SYDVKM. V lost 2 bases and J lost 3, with 8 bases in between. CDR3 length: 14 amino acids. CDR3 nucleotide sequence: TGTGCCAGCAGTTTAGACAGGTTCAATCAGCCCCAGCATTTT. Its translation is CASSLDRFNQPQHF.

The CDR3 spells CATSRDRQGKGNTIYF. The DNA for the CDR3 is TGTGCCACCAGCAGAGATAGGCAGGGGAAAGGAAACACCATATATTTT. The rearrangement joins TRBV15 to TRBJ1-3, with D possibly being TRBD1 (6 bases). Per germline, CDR1 LNHNV and CDR2 YYDKDF (reference sequence). The CDR3 sequence is 16 residues long. Trimming took off 0 bases at V and 4 bases at J, with 13 bases between the two ends. Drawing the rest from reference TRBV15 and TRBJ1-3, the complete variable domain is DAMVIQNPRYQVTQFGKPVTLSCSQTLNHNVMYWYQQKSSQAPKLLFHYYDKDFNNEADTPDNFQSRRPNTSFCFLDIRSPGLGDTAMYLCATSRDRQGKGNTIYFGEGSWLTVV.

As concerns this clone: The CDR3 does not close with the conserved phenylalanine or tryptophan, likely indicating a read error. It is unclear where the CDR3 begins or ends on the DNA, so no DNA is shown, and the CDR3 is as TCRdb lists it. The chain is built from TRBV1 and TRBJ2-6; TRBD2 was called by the table and not checked on the DNA. TRBV1 is recorded as a pseudogene. The CDR3 numbers 8 amino acids, ends counted. CDR3 residues: CTSSQDAR.

There are a few counts of this clone. This sequence joins TRBV7-2 and TRBJ2-7, with D possibly being TRBD2 (6 bases). Germline assignment: CDR1 SGHTA and CDR2 FQGNSA. The V end lost 0 bases, the J end lost 4 bases, and 13 bases lay between the germline ends. The CDR3 has 15 residues. CDR3 nucleotides: TGTGCCAGCAGCTTAGCCGGGGGACTTATTTACGAGCAGTACTTC. This translates into CASSLAGGLIYEQYF.

On this clone itself: Different DNA sequences within this sample yield the same CDR3. The chain links TRBV6-5 to TRBJ1-2, with 7 bases lining up with TRBD1. This CDR3 is 13 amino acids long. Per the germline V gene, CDR1 is MNHEY and CDR2 is SVGAGI. After removal of 5 bases from V and 2 bases from J, the junction contained 2 bases not matched to a gene. The CDR3 coding sequence is TGTGCCAGCAGTGTGACAGGGAACTATGGCTACACCTTC. It encodes CASSVTGNYGYTF.

V gene TRBV10-2 combines with J gene TRBJ2-3; D perhaps matches TRBD1 (5 bases). V lost 0 bases and J lost 7, with 14 bases in between. Germline V gene sequence: CDR1 WSHSY, CDR2 SAAADI. The length of the CDR3 is 15 residues. CDR3 sequence (DNA): TGCGCCAGCAGTGAGTCCGTCGGTGGGGCTAATACGCAGTATTTT. Amino acid sequence: CASSESVGGANTQYF.

The CDR3 is CASSLEPVYYEQYF. The CDR3 DNA follows: TGTGCCAGCAGCTTGGAGCCAGTTTACTACGAGCAGTACTTC. The rearrangement links TRBV5-5 to TRBJ2-7; D call uncertain. Germline CDR1 is SGHKS and CDR2 is YYEKEE (reference sequence). Trimming pared 0 bases from V and 3 bases from J, leaving 10 bases between. The CDR3 runs 14 residues.

CDR3: CASSEAGEGDYEQYF. The CDR3, as DNA: TGTGCCAGCAGTGAAGCTGGGGAGGGAGACTACGAGCAGTACTTC. V usage is TRBV6-1 and J usage is TRBJ2-7, with TRBD2 matching 7 bases. Trimming took 0 bases from V and 3 from J; bases not matched to a gene: 5. This CDR3 contains 15 residues. Germline V CDR1 and CDR2: MNHNS, SASEGT.

Notes on this clone: Mismatch with germline at one junction end may stem from a read error. The chain uses TRBV7-7 and TRBJ2-5; D gene uncertain. The CDR3 has 13 amino acids. Germline CDR1 is SSHAT and CDR2 is FNYEAQ (reference sequence). The CDR3 region has the DNA TGTGCTAGCAGCCCGGACCTCCAAGAGACCCAGTACTTC. It yields the protein CASSPDLQETQYF.

The V call is TRBV7-8, the J call TRBJ2-1, with 7 bases lining up with TRBD1. J was trimmed by 2 bases and V by 4 bases; bases with no gene match: 8. The germline CDR1 and CDR2 sequences are SGHVS and FQNEAQ. This CDR3 comprises 16 residues. The chain's CDR3 is CASSSLGDSPYNEQFF. CDR3 nucleotide sequence: TGTGCCAGCAGCTCTCTTGGGGACAGCCCCTACAATGAGCAGTTCTTC.

The chain combines TRBV7-9 with TRBJ2-6, with TRBD1 matching over 7 bases. Germline-derived CDR1 and CDR2 are SEHNR and FQNEAQ (reference sequence). V was clipped by 3 bases and J by 0 bases; unmatched bases: 8. The length of the CDR3 is 18 residues. CDR3 sequence (DNA): TGTGCCAGCAGCTTCGCCGGGACAGCCATCTCTGGGGCCAACGTCCTGACTTTC. Protein sequence: CASSFAGTAISGANVLTF.

V gene TRBV14 combines with J gene TRBJ2-7; 8 bases align to TRBD1. After removal of 4 bases from V and 3 bases from J, the junction contained 2 bases not matched to a gene. CDR1 is SGHDN, CDR2 FVKESK, per germline. The CDR3 spans 13 residues. The CDR3 coding sequence is TGTGCCAGCAGCCGGACAGGGATCTACGAGCAGTACTTC. It encodes CASSRTGIYEQYF.